These T cell receptor beta chains were read from a single sample in a study of T cell responses to AZD1222 COVID-19 vaccine. This table comes from immunoSEQ multiplex PCR, and its TCRdb copy is limited to in-frame clones, with some not included. Among 140,000 to 150,000 clones listed, 80% to 90% were seen once. Sample: peripheral blood, taken on day 0 of AZD1222 vaccination. The source is an adult in good health. The conserved cysteine and the conserved F or W are not part of the CDR3 here.

J gene	V gene	CDR3 protein
TRBJ2-2	TRBV6-5	ASTQQASVGGELF
TRBJ1-2	TRBV6-1	ASSEVHSGTGGGYT
TRBJ1-2	TRBV21-1	ASSNERPRGYT
TRBJ2-1	TRBV14	ASSQDAAVYNEQF
TRBJ2-7	TRBV3-1/TRBV3-2	ASTPRASGGYEQY
TRBJ1-1	TRBV10-1	ASRATEYTEAF
TRBJ1-1	TRBV20-1	SASRGHERAF
TRBJ2-7	TRBV10-2	ASSQTSGRASSYEQY
TRBJ2-1	TRBV15	ATRQTGDSYNEQF
TRBJ1-4	TRBV28	ASSWAGGAEKLF
TRBJ2-7	TRBV3-1/TRBV3-2	ASSQGRGQQY
TRBJ2-7	TRBV3-1/TRBV3-2	ASSPGTPAGSSEQY
TRBJ2-5	TRBV9	ASSAGPWETQY
TRBJ1-5	TRBV6-8	ASSYFQGKGNQPQH
TRBJ1-1	TRBV30	AWSWVVGMNTEAF
TRBJ2-2	TRBV5-1	ASSLATSGGPGELF
TRBJ1-2	TRBV16	ASSQSPGAYGYT
TRBJ1-6	TRBV24-1	ATSEGVGSPLH
TRBJ2-7	TRBV7-8	ASSSNQGTYEQY
TRBJ1-1	TRBV20-1	SAFREGSAF
TRBJ1-6	TRBV10-3	AISLGTGVSPLH
TRBJ1-2	TRBV19	ASIGQLGDYGYT
TRBJ1-3	TRBV7-9	ASSTGASGNTIY
TRBJ1-1	TRBV5-1	ASSFGTVFTEAF
TRBJ1-1	TRBV6-5	ASSYPGGHGVEAF
TRBJ2-7	TRBV28	ASSASGLAVHEQY
TRBJ2-1	TRBV4-2	ASSPLDSDNEQF
TRBJ1-2	TRBV5-1	ASSLTGVDNPGYT
TRBJ2-7	TRBV2	ASSADRGFEQY
TRBJ1-2	TRBV5-6	ASSLAGGGGYGYT
TRBJ2-2	TRBV6-5	ASRLQGFTGELF
TRBJ1-1	TRBV6-6	ATREEGAEAF
TRBJ1-1	TRBV14	ASSQEGNSVPNTEAF
TRBJ1-2	TRBV24-1	ATIRTVYGYT
TRBJ2-3	TRBV5-6	ASSLEQGLDTQY
TRBJ2-3	TRBV10-1	ASLTSGGLTDTQY
TRBJ1-1	TRBV9	ASSVVSGNTEAF
TRBJ1-1	TRBV5-1	ASSLKGDHTEAF
TRBJ2-5	TRBV7-2	ASSSRTSGIFGETQY
TRBJ1-5	TRBV6-5	ASSRNSNQPQH
TRBJ1-4	TRBV9	ASSMSGGINEKLF
TRBJ1-5	TRBV7-2	ASSLQPGHQPQH
TRBJ2-5	TRBV6-5	ASKRPSGQETQY
TRBJ1-3	TRBV5-4	ASSFGGNTIY
TRBJ1-1	TRBV12-3/TRBV12-4	ASSLENTEAF
TRBJ1-2	TRBV6-5	ASSYPRGDGGYGYT
TRBJ1-1	TRBV5-1	ASSTDTLNTEAF
TRBJ2-4	TRBV28	ASSSGARGNIQY
TRBJ1-2	TRBV29-1	SVVARGPGYT
TRBJ1-1	TRBV10-3	AISGGDTEAF
TRBJ2-1	TRBV6-4	ASSDSLRSTVQF
TRBJ2-5	TRBV4-1	ASSLSQETQY
TRBJ1-1	TRBV19	ASSIARHEAF
TRBJ2-1	TRBV5-1	ASMVIGRIEQF
TRBJ1-4	TRBV5-6	ASSPGTAATNEKLF
TRBJ2-2	TRBV6-6	ASWREGWTGELF
TRBJ1-1	TRBV30	AWSRTEAF
TRBJ2-7	TRBV5-4	ASSTFRDRTYEQY
TRBJ2-2	TRBV9	ASSKDRGTGELF